These 17 T cell receptor beta chains were all obtained from the same sample, sequenced in a study of T cell changes during pregnancy in multiple sclerosis. The data were produced by immunoSEQ multiplex PCR, yet TCRdb's version contains in-frame clones alone and is incomplete. The sample yields more than 75,000 clones, over 85% seen once. The starting material was peripheral blood, obtained in the first trimester of pregnancy. Receptor source: a female donor with multiple sclerosis, enrolled in a pregnancy study.

The chain employs TRBV27 and TRBJ1-2; no clear D. This CDR3 has 13 residues. Per germline, CDR1 MNHEY and CDR2 SMNVEV (reference sequence). V shed 6 bases and J shed 3 bases, with 11 bases lying between them. In DNA, the CDR3 is TGTGCCAGCAGAGGGAGGTCCGACTATGGCTACACCTTC. Its translation is CASRGRSDYGYTF.

This clone was counted a single time. This chain connects TRBV5-1 to TRBJ1-4; a weak D match, TRBD1 (5 bases). In germline, CDR1 is SGHRS, CDR2 YFSETQ. Deletions cut 4 bases from V and 10 bases from J, with 11 bases between. The CDR3 runs 12 residues. CDR3 sequence: CASSLSGGKLFF. The CDR3, as DNA: TGCGCCAGCAGCCTATCGGGGGGAAAACTGTTTTTT.

This clone was observed a handful of times. This sample also contains other DNA sequences that code for the same CDR3. The V and J genes are TRBV4-3 and TRBJ1-2; TRBD1 aligns across 9 bases. Trimming took 3 bases from V and 5 from J; bases not matched to a gene: 7. From germline, CDR1 is LGHNA and CDR2 YSLEER. The CDR3 contains 15 residues. The CDR3 coding sequence is TGCGCCAGCAGCCAGGATCGGACAGGGGCGTATGGCTACACCTTC. Translation gives CASSQDRTGAYGYTF.

To note about this clone: The junction and the germline gene differ at one end; a read error may be behind it. This sequence joins TRBV19 and TRBJ1-1, with unresolved D. In germline, CDR1 is LNHDA, CDR2 SQIVND (reference sequence). The CDR3 totals 13 residues. This chain's CDR3 is CASSPTLDTEAFF. CDR3 coding DNA: TGTGCCAGTAGCCCCACTCTCGACACCGAAGCTTTCTTT.

The V call is TRBV2, the J call TRBJ1-5; weak D call: TRBD1 (6 bases). V lost 2 bases to trimming and J lost 1 base, with 6 bases between them. The CDR3 totals 14 residues. Germline V gene sequence: CDR1 SNHLY, CDR2 FYNNEI. The chain's CDR3 is CASSEQGSNQPQHF. The CDR3 coding sequence is TGTGCCAGCAGTGAACAGGGGAGCAATCAGCCCCAGCATTTT.

The V call is TRBV4-2, the J call TRBJ1-4, with D uncertain. The CDR3 sequence is 13 residues long. Germline V gene sequence: CDR1 LGHNA, CDR2 YNFKEQ. V was clipped by 0 bases and J by 8 bases, with 7 bases between them. The CDR3, as DNA: TGTGCCAGCAGCCAAGAACGAGGGGAAAAACTGTTTTTT. This codes for CASSQERGEKLFF.

This clone was seen a handful of times. The chain joins TRBV2 to TRBJ1-2; D is possibly TRBD1 (5 bases). Per the germline V gene, CDR1 is SNHLY and CDR2 is FYNNEI. This CDR3 has 13 amino acids. V was pared by 3 bases and J by 10 bases, with 15 bases between. The CDR3 sequence: CASSDGKGPFYTF. CDR3 in DNA: TGTGCCAGCAGTGATGGTAAGGGGCCATTCTACACCTTC. Full variable domain (missing parts from reference TRBV2 and TRBJ1-2): EPEVTQTPSHQVTQMGQEVILRCVPISNHLYFYWYRQILGQKVEFLVSFYNNEISEKSEIFDDQFSVERPDGSNFTLKIRSTKLEDSAMYFCASSDGKGPFYTFGSGTRLTVV.

This chain uses TRBV2 with TRBJ1-5; D unclear. V dropped 2 bases and J dropped 2 bases, with 13 bases sitting between them. The CDR3 has 16 residues. Germline loops: CDR1 SNHLY, CDR2 FYNNEI. CDR3 region: CASSESFVYGNQPQHF. The CDR3 DNA follows: TGTGCCAGCAGTGAATCCTTTGTTTATGGCAATCAGCCCCAGCATTTT.

The chain joins TRBV25-1 to TRBJ1-3, with D unresolved. V was pared by 7 bases and J by 4 bases, with 5 bases between. Per germline, CDR1 MGHDK and CDR2 SYGVNS. The CDR3 length is 11 residues. The CDR3 nucleotides read TGTGCCAGCATGCGGGGAAACACCATATATTTT. This gives the protein CASMRGNTIYF.

The J gene is TRBJ2-3, the V gene TRBV7-9; no definite D call. The germline gives CDR1 SEHNR, CDR2 FQNEAQ (reference sequence). This CDR3 contains 16 residues. The ends were cut back, 2 bases at V and 1 base at J, with 13 bases in the middle. The CDR3 sequence is CASSLPGPWGTDTQYF. The CDR3 DNA reads as TGTGCCAGCAGCTTACCGGGTCCTTGGGGCACAGATACGCAGTATTTT.

J is TRBJ2-7 and V is TRBV27; D gene ambiguous. Trimming removed 3 bases from V and 4 bases from J, with 13 bases in between. CDR3 length: 14 amino acids. Germline values: CDR1 MNHEY, CDR2 SMNVEV (reference sequence). CDR3 sequence (DNA): TGTGCCAGCAGTTTTACGACCGGCGGATACGAGCAGTACTTC. It is translated as CASSFTTGGYEQYF.

This clone is classed as medium-sized. The V call is TRBV6-5, the J call TRBJ1-4; D is possibly TRBD1 (5 bases). V was cut by 6 bases and J by 7 bases, with 15 bases left in between. Per the germline V gene, CDR1 is MNHEY and CDR2 is SVGAGI. This CDR3 is built from 14 residues. The CDR3 DNA sequence: TGTGCCAGCAGCCTCACGCAGGGAGGTGAAAAACTGTTTTTT. As protein: CASSLTQGGEKLFF.

The chain carries TRBV10-2 and TRBJ2-7; D is possibly TRBD1 (8 bases). The CDR3 runs to 15 residues. The germline CDR1 and CDR2 sequences are WSHSY and SAAADI. The germline V and J ends were trimmed by 5 bases and 6 bases, with 20 bases remaining between them. Here the CDR3 DNA reads TGCGCCAGCAGTCCCGGGGGGACAGGAGACAGCGAGCAGTACTTC. Its translation: CASSPGGTGDSEQYF.

This sequence joins TRBV5-1 and TRBJ2-1; a possible D gene is TRBD2 (7 bases). Trimming shortened V by 4 bases and J by 7 bases, and 15 bases separated the two germline ends. This CDR3 has 14 residues. Looked up from germline, CDR1 is SGHRS and CDR2 is YFSETQ. CDR3 bases: TGCGCCAGCAGCACACTAGGGGGGGGGAATGAGCAGTTCTTC. This encodes CASSTLGGGNEQFF.

This clone was detected only a few times. The V and J genes are TRBV9 and TRBJ2-6, with TRBD1 as a possible D gene (5 bases). The CDR3 contains 17 residues. CDR1 and CDR2 (germline): SGDLS, YYNGEE. Trimming pared 0 bases from V and 0 bases from J, leaving 10 bases between. CDR3 sequence reads: CASSVAGQSSGANVLTF. The CDR3 DNA is TGTGCCAGCAGCGTAGCCGGACAAAGCTCTGGGGCCAACGTCCTGACTTTC.

The J gene is TRBJ2-3, the V gene TRBV25-1, with TRBD1 as a possible D gene (6 bases). The CDR3 consists of 14 residues. Trimming left V 8 bases short and J 4 bases short, with 16 bases between. Germline CDR1 reads MGHDK; CDR2 reads SYGVNS. The CDR3: CASSAPTGPDTQYF. The CDR3 nucleotides are TGTGCCAGCTCAGCCCCAACAGGGCCAGATACGCAGTATTTT.

The chain links TRBV9 to TRBJ2-7, with D possibly TRBD1 on 6 matching bases. V was shortened by 0 bases and J by 0 bases, with 7 bases between the two germline ends. The CDR3 has 14 residues. The V gene's germline CDR1 is SGDLS and CDR2 YYNGEE. The CDR3 DNA reads TGTGCCAGCAGCGTAGGGACAGCCTCCTACGAGCAGTACTTC. This gives the protein CASSVGTASYEQYF.